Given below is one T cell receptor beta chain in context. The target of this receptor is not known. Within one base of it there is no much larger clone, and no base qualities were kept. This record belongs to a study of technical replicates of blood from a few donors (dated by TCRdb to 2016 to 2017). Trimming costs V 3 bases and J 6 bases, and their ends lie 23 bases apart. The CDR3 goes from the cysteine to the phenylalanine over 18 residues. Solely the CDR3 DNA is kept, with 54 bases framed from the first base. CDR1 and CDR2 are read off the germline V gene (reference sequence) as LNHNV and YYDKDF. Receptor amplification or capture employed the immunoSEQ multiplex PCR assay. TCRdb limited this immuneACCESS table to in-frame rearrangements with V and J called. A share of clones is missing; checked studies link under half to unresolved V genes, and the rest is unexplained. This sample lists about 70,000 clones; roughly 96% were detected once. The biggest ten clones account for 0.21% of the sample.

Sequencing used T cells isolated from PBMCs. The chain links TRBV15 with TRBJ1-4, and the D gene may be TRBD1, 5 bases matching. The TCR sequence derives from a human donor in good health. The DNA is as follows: TGTGCCACCAGCAGTGTAGGCCGCCCAAGGACAATGGATGAAAAACTGTTTTTT. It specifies CATSSVGRPRTMDEKLFF.